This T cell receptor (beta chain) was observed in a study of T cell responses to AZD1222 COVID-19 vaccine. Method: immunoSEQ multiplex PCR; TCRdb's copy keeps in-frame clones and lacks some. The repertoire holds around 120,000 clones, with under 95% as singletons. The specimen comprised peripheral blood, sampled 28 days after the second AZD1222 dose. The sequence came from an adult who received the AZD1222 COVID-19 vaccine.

The chain's CDR3 is CASSSRGGARTGELFF. In DNA, the CDR3 is TGTGCCAGCAGCTCGCGCGGGGGGGCCCGTACCGGGGAGCTGTTTTTT. The J gene is TRBJ2-2, the V gene TRBV5-6; 9 bases fit TRBD2. The CDR3 length is 16 residues. CDR1 SGHDT and CDR2 YYEEEE come from the germline V gene. After removal of 3 bases from V and 5 bases from J, the junction contained 8 bases not matched to a gene.